The clone carrying this T cell receptor beta chain has only a few counts. V was trimmed by 4 bases and J by 0 bases, leaving 11 bases between them. CDR3 size: 14 residues. Germline V gene data show CDR1 as SGDLS and CDR2 as YYNGEE. Template switching added a universal primer site; cDNA carried unique molecular identifiers. TCRdb ran MiXCR on the 5' RACE reads and lists one entry per CDR3 protein. The sample includes 350,000 or so distinct CDR3 sequences, about 10% seen only once; the top ten take 8% to 10%. The sample belongs to a study of identical twins. The sequencing sample was made of naive T cells sorted from blood. This TCR was sampled from a woman in her forties or fifties in good health. J is TRBJ2-7 and V is TRBV9; a possible D gene is TRBD2 (6 bases). CDR3 amino acids: CASSKGTLSYEQYF. In DNA, the CDR3 is TGTGCCAGCAGCAAAGGGACTCTCTCCTACGAGCAGTACTTC.